This T cell receptor (beta chain) was documented in a study of TET2 disruption in CD19-targeted CAR T cells listed by TCRdb under 2018. Study-wide context: Sample numbers were set by the original clinical trial design and sample availability, with no additional inclusion criteria. Results and caveats for the whole study, not just this receptor: Conclusions about the CAR T cells of the patient were based on extensive analysis of a single subject.

According to the germline V gene, CDR1 reads KGHSH and CDR2 reads LQKENI. From cysteine to phenylalanine, the CDR3 is 15 amino acids long. The CDR3 was read in part: 36 bases, with the frame set at base 1. In light of the paper, this sample's treatment or condition label describes: autologous CTL019 cells: CD19 CAR with 4-1BB and CD3 zeta domains. TCR zeta and 4-1BB costimulatory signaling domains were incorporated into the CD19 CAR. Leukapheresis was used to collect the T cells for CTL019 manufacturing from peripheral blood. The DNeasy Blood and Tissue Kit was used to extract genomic DNA from pre-infusion T cells, peripheral blood, or sorted post-infusion T cells. Worth noting for this clone: The specificity of this receptor is unknown. The DNA ends 3 residues before the CDR3 does, and the rest of the CDR3 is filled in from the germline J gene.

The immunoSEQ assay was used for deep sequencing of the TCR beta chain. The original methods were these. Only productive TCR beta rearrangements were used to compute clonotype frequencies. The table was pulled from immuneACCESS by TCRdb, which kept in-frame rearrangements only. Such tables lose some clones; where checked, under half of the loss comes from unresolved V genes, and the rest has no known cause. D and trimming come from the DNA, and the V and J calls and clone size come from that table. Per the sample table, the count is 25,000 to 30,000 clones. The leading ten clones occupy about 2% of the sample.

The chain employs TRBV18 and TRBJ2-4; 7 nucleotides in the junction match TRBD1. The sequence was obtained from a man between 70 and 80 years old with chronic lymphocytic leukemia. This specimen was CD8- CAR+ T cells sorted from cultured blood T cells, taken for CD19 CAR T cell therapy. The cell subset or site label here, explained by the study, means: CD8-negative CAR-positive T cells from the infusion product. CDR3 sequence: CASSPDRQGLDGQYF. The part of the CDR3 DNA that was read is TGTGCCAGCTCACCAGACCGACAGGGCCTCGACGGT.